This T cell receptor (beta chain) was found in a study of Graves' ophthalmopathy and Graves' hyperthyroidism. Amplifying from RNA transcripts, the study obtained TCR beta CDR3 regions. First-round RT-PCR relied on HTBI primers, and a second-round multiplex PCR came next. A single record per CDR3 protein comes from TCRdb applying MiXCR to the multiplex PCR reads. The top ten hold 1.5% to 2% of the sample, which has some 390,000 distinct CDR3 sequences, about 18% seen once. There are 15 residues in the CDR3. Germline V gene sequence: CDR1 MDHEN, CDR2 SYDVKM. V was clipped by 1 base and J by 2 bases, with 11 bases between them. The diagnostic workup employed clinical symptoms, serum thyroxine, TRAb, thyroid ultrasound and orbital computed tomography. The authors isolated PBMCs from more than 9 ml of fresh peripheral blood. This clonotype has more than one count but fewer than ten. Its antigen is unidentified.

Findings and caveats of the study: Blood was where most expanded thyroid clonotypes above 0.001 frequency also turned up.

The material sequenced was peripheral blood. This clonotype was sampled from a young woman with Graves' ophthalmopathy. The chain uses TRBV28 and TRBJ1-1; the D is unclear. CDR3 amino acids: CASSLFVKVNTEAFF. The CDR3, as DNA: TGTGCCAGCAGTTTATTTGTTAAAGTTAACACTGAAGCTTTCTTT.